This TCR beta chain derives from a study of shared clonotypes between healthy human individuals. This CDR3 comprises 14 residues. V lost 6 bases and J 7 bases, leaving 16 bases between the germline ends. CDR1 is MNHEY, CDR2 SMNVEV, per germline (reference sequence). The naive CD8 fraction comprised CD45RO-negative cells positively selected for CCR7 and excluded terminally differentiated effector memory CD45RA+ cells. Several immunoSEQ 96-well plates shared each subset's DNA, each plate a replicate. Assay used: immunoSEQ multiplex PCR; TCRdb lists only in-frame clones, some missing. The sample consists of hundreds of thousands of clones, 80% to 95% of them appearing once.

V usage is TRBV27 and J usage is TRBJ2-1, with D tentatively TRBD1 (5 bases). The sequenced sample was naive CD8+ T cells sorted from blood. This clonotype was obtained from a man aged 25 to 45 in good health. CDR3 residues: CASSLGQGRNEQFF. DNA for the CDR3: TGTGCCAGCAGCCTAGGCCAGGGTAGGAATGAGCAGTTCTTC.